These T cell receptor beta chains were read from a single sample in a study of shared clonotypes between healthy human individuals. Assay used: immunoSEQ multiplex PCR; TCRdb lists only in-frame clones, some missing. The sample carries over a million clones, around three quarters recorded once. The sequenced sample was memory CD4+ T cells from PBMCs. These receptors all come from a man aged 18 to 30 in good health. Some clones in this sample may be carry-over from other donors' samples. Each CDR3 is given with its conserved first and last residue. A D gene is named only where the DNA matches it firmly. Some rows mark clone size as missing; the rest say once, few, many or name a class of expanded clone.

TRBV25-1	.	.	TRBJ2-1	CASSEAGMDEQFF	TGTGCCAGCAGTGAAGCAGGGATGGATGAGCAGTTCTTC
TRBV28	.	.	TRBJ2-3	CASSLSPYRVKNTDTQYF	TGTGCCAGCAGTTTATCGCCTTACAGGGTGAAGAACACAGATACGCAGTATTTT
TRBV11-3	TRBD2	once	TRBJ2-7	CASSLGGGSDEQYF	TGTGCCAGCAGCTTAGGGGGCGGGAGCGACGAGCAGTACTTC
TRBV5-1	TRBD1	.	TRBJ1-3	CASSLTGGPSGNTIYF	TGCGCCAGCAGCTTGACAGGGGGGCCTTCTGGAAACACCATATATTTT
TRBV5-1	.	.	TRBJ2-7	CASRREGAEQYF	TGCGCCAGCAGACGGGAGGGGGCGGAGCAGTACTTC
TRBV28	TRBD1	.	TRBJ1-2	CASSLPTGAGTYGYTF	TGTGCCAGCAGTTTACCGACAGGGGCTGGAACCTATGGCTACACCTTC
TRBV7-2	TRBD1	.	TRBJ2-2	CASSLGRGYTGELFF	TGTGCCAGCAGCTTGGGCAGGGGGTACACCGGGGAGCTGTTTTTT
TRBV5-1	TRBD1	.	TRBJ1-1	CASSPGQGVFTEAFF	TGCGCCAGCAGCCCAGGACAGGGGGTGTTCACTGAAGCTTTCTTT
TRBV28	TRBD1	.	TRBJ1-1	CASTGTGGSRTEAFF	TGTGCCAGCACTGGGACAGGGGGGTCACGAACTGAAGCTTTCTTT
TRBV11-3	TRBD2	.	TRBJ2-1	CASSLSAGAWYEQFF	TGTGCCAGCAGCTTAAGTGCGGGAGCTTGGTATGAGCAGTTCTTC
TRBV19	TRBD1	.	TRBJ2-7	CASKRQGSNEQYF	TGTGCCAGTAAGAGACAGGGGAGCAACGAGCAGTACTTC
TRBV6-1	TRBD2	once	TRBJ2-1	CATKTSGYNEQFF	TGTGCCACCAAGACTAGCGGGTACAATGAGCAGTTCTTC
TRBV6-6	.	few	TRBJ1-1	CASSWVLGVGEAFF	TGTGCCAGCAGTTGGGTACTGGGGGTTGGGGAAGCTTTCTTT
TRBV19	.	.	TRBJ2-2	CASSPRHTGELFF	TGTGCCAGTAGTCCGAGACATACCGGGGAGCTGTTTTTT
TRBV5-1	.	.	TRBJ2-2	CASSFSESTGELFF	TGCGCCAGCAGCTTTAGCGAGTCCACCGGGGAGCTGTTTTTT
TRBV7-9	.	.	TRBJ2-1	CASSLAWAKALF	TGTGCCAGCAGCTTAGCCTGGGCCAAGGCACTCTTC
TRBV5-1	TRBD2	once	TRBJ2-7	CASSLATEGGRGEQYF	TGCGCCAGCAGCTTGGCGACCGAGGGCGGGAGAGGGGAGCAGTACTTC
TRBV7-2	.	.	TRBJ2-1	CASSLGVTGYNEQFF	TGTGCCAGCAGCTTAGGTGTGACGGGTTACAATGAGCAGTTCTTC
TRBV2	.	.	TRBJ2-7	CASSESRGIMVVF	TGTGCCAGCAGTGAATCACGGGGAATAATGGTAGTCTTC
TRBV18	TRBD1	few	TRBJ1-5	CASSPGTGGSNQPQHF	TGTGCCAGCTCACCCGGGACAGGGGGTAGCAATCAGCCCCAGCATTTT
TRBV19	.	.	TRBJ1-3	CASSYRDGPDHF	TGTGCCAGTAGTTATCGGGACGGACCCGATCATTTT
TRBV2	.	.	TRBJ1-2	CASSLREVYGYTF	TGTGCCAGCAGTTTGAGGGAGGTCTATGGCTACACCTTC
TRBV5-1	TRBD1	.	TRBJ2-6	CASSLAGTGASGANVLTF	TGCGCCAGCAGCTTGGCCGGGACAGGGGCCTCTGGGGCCAACGTCCTGACTTTC
TRBV9	TRBD1	.	TRBJ1-2	CASSLTGGNYGYTF	TGTGCCAGCAGCCTTACAGGGGGCAATTATGGCTACACCTTC
TRBV28	TRBD2	.	TRBJ2-7	CASRASGSSYEQYF	TGTGCCAGCAGGGCTAGCGGGAGCTCCTACGAGCAGTACTTC
TRBV30	TRBD2	.	TRBJ2-3	CAWSSSGRAPDTQYF	TGTGCCTGGAGTTCGAGCGGGAGAGCCCCAGATACGCAGTATTTT
TRBV10-3	.	.	TRBJ1-4	CAISPQGSEEKLFF	TGTGCCATCAGCCCACAGGGATCAGAAGAAAAACTGTTTTTT
TRBV5-1	.	.	TRBJ1-4	CASSLSPGANEKLFF	TGCGCCAGCAGCTTATCCCCCGGGGCTAATGAAAAACTGTTTTTT
TRBV5-1	.	.	TRBJ1-1	CASSAQGILLNTEAFF	TGCGCCAGCAGCGCACAGGGTATTCTTTTAAACACTGAAGCTTTCTTT
TRBV19	TRBD1	few	TRBJ1-5	CASSRDRVGNQPQHF	TGTGCCAGTAGTAGGGACAGGGTAGGCAATCAGCCCCAGCATTTT
TRBV28	.	.	TRBJ2-3	CASSFLRRGTDTQYF	TGTGCCAGCAGTTTCCTTCGACGCGGCACAGATACGCAGTATTTT
TRBV6-1	.	.	TRBJ2-7	CASSLDREGEQYF	TGTGCCAGCAGTTTGGACAGGGAGGGCGAGCAGTACTTC
TRBV7-9	.	.	TRBJ1-1	CASSFEGHAEAFF	TGTGCCAGCAGCTTCGAAGGGCACGCTGAAGCTTTCTTT
TRBV6-1	.	.	TRBJ1-5	CASLRGNSNQPQHF	TGTGCCAGTCTACGGGGTAATAGCAATCAGCCCCAGCATTTT
TRBV5-4	TRBD2	.	TRBJ2-5	CASSPNTGGETQYF	TGTGCCAGCAGCCCAAACACGGGAGGAGAGACCCAGTACTTC
TRBV5-6	.	.	TRBJ2-2	CASSLFRTAKTGELFF	TGTGCCAGCAGCTTGTTTAGGACTGCAAAGACCGGGGAGCTGTTTTTT
TRBV15	.	few	TRBJ2-1	CATSRESPGSYNEQFF	TGTGCCACCAGCAGAGAAAGTCCAGGCTCCTACAATGAGCAGTTCTTC
TRBV7-9	.	once	TRBJ2-7	CASSWPGTEQYF	TGTGCCAGCAGCTGGCCCGGGACGGAGCAGTACTTC
TRBV2	.	few	TRBJ1-5	CASSEMQTGNQPQHF	TGTGCCAGCAGTGAGATGCAGACGGGCAATCAGCCCCAGCATTTT
TRBV9	.	.	TRBJ2-2	CASSVQGAAGELFF	TGTGCCAGCAGCGTACAGGGTGCGGCCGGGGAGCTGTTTTTT
TRBV5-4	.	.	TRBJ2-2	CASSLGGGRGDTGELFF	TGTGCCAGCAGCTTGGGTGGGGGCCGGGGAGACACCGGGGAGCTGTTTTTT
TRBV19	TRBD1	.	TRBJ2-1	CASSFGTGLEQFF	TGTGCCAGTAGTTTCGGGACAGGGTTGGAGCAGTTCTTC
TRBV20-1	.	.	TRBJ1-1	CSASRNTEAFF	TGCAGTGCTAGTCGAAACACTGAAGCTTTCTTT
TRBV19	.	many	TRBJ1-3	CASIGIGSGNTIYF	TGTGCCAGTATTGGCATCGGCTCTGGAAACACCATATATTTT
TRBV27	.	.	TRBJ2-6	CASSPISVAQTYSGANVLTF	TGTGCCAGCAGTCCCATCTCCGTGGCCCAAACATACTCTGGGGCCAACGTCCTGACTTTC
TRBV7-2	.	.	TRBJ1-1	CASSLAMWSGAFF	TGTGCCAGCAGCTTAGCCATGTGGTCTGGGGCTTTCTTT
TRBV29-1	.	.	TRBJ2-1	CSVRVGPNEQFF	TGCAGCGTTAGGGTCGGGCCGAATGAGCAGTTCTTC
TRBV9	.	.	TRBJ2-7	CASSVDSHVGEQYF	TGTGCCAGCAGCGTAGACAGCCACGTAGGGGAGCAGTACTTC
TRBV4-2	TRBD2	.	TRBJ2-5	CASSLGTTEGETQYF	TGTGCCAGCAGCCTCGGGACTACCGAAGGTGAGACCCAGTACTTC
TRBV7-2	TRBD1	.	TRBJ1-4	CASSTQQGSGEKLFF	TGTGCCAGCAGCACTCAACAGGGGTCGGGTGAAAAACTGTTTTTT
TRBV5-1	.	.	TRBJ2-1	CASSTTQATYNEQFF	TGCGCCAGCAGCACCACACAGGCAACCTACAATGAGCAGTTCTTC
TRBV19	.	.	TRBJ2-2	CASRGQNTGELFF	TGTGCCAGTAGGGGTCAAAACACCGGGGAGCTGTTTTTT
TRBV7-9	.	.	TRBJ2-2	CASSPRGRDTGELFF	TGTGCCAGCAGCCCCCGCGGTAGAGACACCGGGGAGCTGTTTTTT
TRBV9	.	many	TRBJ1-2	CASSVSPGSYGYTF	TGTGCCAGCAGCGTCAGCCCAGGATCCTATGGCTACACCTTC
TRBV7-9	TRBD1	.	TRBJ1-1	CASRVGTDREAFF	TGTGCCAGCAGGGTTGGGACAGACCGAGAAGCTTTCTTT